This paragraph covers one T cell receptor (beta chain) sequence. This entry is derived from a study of blood T cell repertoires in COVID-19. Study-level background: Whether acute or convalescent, the COVID-19 samples came from the United States, Italy and Spain.

Authors' methods: The authors estimated nucleated cell counts from reference gene primer amplification. The protocol was immunoSEQ multiplex PCR, while the TCRdb copy is restricted to in-frame clones and leaves out a portion. The V and J calls and clone size were taken over from that table, and D and trimming were inferred from the DNA. The sample includes fewer than 300,000 clones, about 82% seen only once; the top ten take less than 6.5%. This sequence was found in a man aged 50-60 years with active or convalescent COVID-19. The sample comprised peripheral blood.

CDR3 region: CASSPKLQETQYF. CDR3 sequence (DNA): TGTGCCAGCTCACCAAAACTCCAAGAGACCCAGTACTTC. The J gene is TRBJ2-5, the V gene TRBV18, with D uncertain. The V and J ends lost 2 bases and 1 base respectively, with 5 bases between them. CDR1 and CDR2 (germline): KGHSH, LQKENI. The CDR3 spans 13 residues.